The rows below give T cell receptor beta chains drawn from one sample of a study of T cells after yellow fever vaccination. MiXCR, applied by TCRdb to the 5' RACE reads, yields one record per CDR3 protein. The sample holds about 63,000 distinct CDR3 sequences, less than 8.5% seen once. The sample consisted of CD8+ T cells sorted from PBMCs, taken 15 days after the yellow fever booster vaccination. The receptors derive from a man aged 30 to 39 who received the YFV17D yellow fever vaccine. Both conserved end residues are trimmed from each CDR3. Not every row has a clone size; where given, it reads once, few, many or a size class.

J gene,clone size,V gene,CDR3 length,CDR3 protein
TRBJ2-1,many,TRBV12-3/TRBV12-4,8,ASRYNEQF
TRBJ2-2,many,TRBV12-3/TRBV12-4,11,ASSPIGGGELF
TRBJ2-1,many,TRBV7-2,13,ASSSDESPYNEQF
TRBJ2-2,many,TRBV24-1,16,ATSDVDSGSLNTGELF
TRBJ2-1,many,TRBV9,14,ASSVAGTGLYNEQF
TRBJ2-1,many,TRBV11-2,12,ASSLIRGFDEQF
TRBJ1-3,many,TRBV5-1,11,ASSSGQGDTIY
TRBJ1-1,many,TRBV6-5,12,ASSYSPYNTEAF
TRBJ2-3,many,TRBV10-1,12,ASSPSAGGDTQY
TRBJ1-1,many,TRBV6-2/TRBV6-3,12,ASSFRSTYTEAF
TRBJ2-7,many,TRBV6-6,10,ASADGSYEQY
TRBJ2-2,many,TRBV27,14,ASSTGGQMYTGELF
TRBJ2-5,many,TRBV12-3/TRBV12-4,12,ASSPTLNQETQY
TRBJ2-1,many,TRBV7-2,14,ASRELAGGPNNEQF
TRBJ2-5,.,TRBV13,12,ASSARGLGETQY
TRBJ2-7,many,TRBV30,6,AWSAYL
TRBJ2-2,medium-sized,TRBV6-1,15,ASSERVRLLNTGELF
TRBJ2-5,many,TRBV23-1,11,ASSIGSKETQY
TRBJ2-1,many,TRBV27,15,ASSLGQGASSYNEQF
TRBJ2-5,many,TRBV6-5,13,ASSYSAGDGETQY
TRBJ2-7,many,TRBV6-2/TRBV6-3,13,ASSQVGLAGVEQY
TRBJ2-1,many,TRBV6-2/TRBV6-3,14,ASSLKTGTSGFVTF
TRBJ2-7,.,TRBV29-1,13,SVEGGTSERDEQY
TRBJ2-1,.,TRBV6-2/TRBV6-3,10,ASSYAFNEQF
TRBJ1-1,many,TRBV4-3,12,ASSQDDANTEAF
TRBJ1-2,many,TRBV6-5,11,ASAPGTNYGYT
TRBJ2-7,many,TRBV5-5,11,ASSLDYLYEQY
TRBJ2-2,many,TRBV27,13,ASSFAPRGTGELF
TRBJ1-1,many,TRBV11-2,9,ASSLNNEAF
TRBJ2-7,many,TRBV19,12,ASRVTDVSYEQY
TRBJ2-7,.,TRBV28,14,ASSPWRGGFSYEQY
TRBJ2-2,many,TRBV6-1,12,ASSEMGDLGELF
TRBJ2-7,many,TRBV6-1,12,ASSLSGSTYEQY
TRBJ2-7,many,TRBV7-6,12,ASSPEKGAHEQY
TRBJ2-7,many,TRBV3-1,14,ASSQGFQGVPYEQY
TRBJ2-6,many,TRBV15,19,ATSGYDRGIEPPSGANVLT
TRBJ2-7,many,TRBV20-1,12,SAIGAGSAYEQY
TRBJ1-4,.,TRBV21-1,13,ASSTQRVLNEKLF
TRBJ2-2,many,TRBV20-1,15,SARPLTSGSRAGELF
TRBJ2-7,many,TRBV3-1,16,ASSQDEGGQVSSYEQY
TRBJ1-2,many,TRBV6-1,9,ATLGGLGYT
TRBJ2-5,many,TRBV28,9,ASSPARTQY
TRBJ2-7,many,TRBV20-1,12,SANPDSRPYEQY
TRBJ2-1,many,TRBV20-1,10,SAREGPYEQF
TRBJ2-2,many,TRBV12-3/TRBV12-4,12,ASSFGGNTGELF
TRBJ2-2,many,TRBV7-2,14,ASSLENLVWKGELF
TRBJ1-3,many,TRBV25-1,11,ASSEGSGNTIY
TRBJ2-1,many,TRBV29-1,14,SVTGTSGSGYNEQF
TRBJ2-3,many,TRBV21-1,20,ASSPYGSGSGSSPVPTDTQY
TRBJ2-1,many,TRBV27,12,ASSRDSSYNEQF
TRBJ2-7,many,TRBV4-3,14,ASSQGFGQSSYEQY
TRBJ2-7,many,TRBV18,12,ASSLPGLGDPQY
TRBJ2-3,many,TRBV7-8,15,ASSTGLAGFVADTQY
TRBJ2-1,many,TRBV4-3,12,ASSQDRVGNEQF